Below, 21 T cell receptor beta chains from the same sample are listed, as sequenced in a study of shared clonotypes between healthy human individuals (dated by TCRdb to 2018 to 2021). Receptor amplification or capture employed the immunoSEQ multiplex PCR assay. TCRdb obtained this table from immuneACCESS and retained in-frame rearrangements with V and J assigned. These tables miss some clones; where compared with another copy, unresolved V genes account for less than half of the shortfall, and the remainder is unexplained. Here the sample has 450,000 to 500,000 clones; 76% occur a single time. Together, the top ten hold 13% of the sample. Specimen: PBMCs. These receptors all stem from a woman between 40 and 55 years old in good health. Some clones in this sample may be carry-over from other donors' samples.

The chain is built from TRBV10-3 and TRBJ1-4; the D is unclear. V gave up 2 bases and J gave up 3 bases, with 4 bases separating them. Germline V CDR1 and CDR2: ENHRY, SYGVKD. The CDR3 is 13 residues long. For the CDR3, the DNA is TGTGCCATCAGTGAGAAACCTAATGAAAAACTGTTTTTT. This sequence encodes CAISEKPNEKLFF.

CDR3 in DNA: TGTGCCAGCAGCCAAGATCCTACGGGAGGCACAGATACGCAGTATTTT. Its translation: CASSQDPTGGTDTQYF. This chain connects TRBV4-2 to TRBJ2-3; maybe TRBD2 (6 bases). Per germline, CDR1 LGHNA and CDR2 YNFKEQ. The V end lost 0 bases, the J end lost 1 base, and 11 bases lay between the germline ends. The CDR3 is 16 residues long.

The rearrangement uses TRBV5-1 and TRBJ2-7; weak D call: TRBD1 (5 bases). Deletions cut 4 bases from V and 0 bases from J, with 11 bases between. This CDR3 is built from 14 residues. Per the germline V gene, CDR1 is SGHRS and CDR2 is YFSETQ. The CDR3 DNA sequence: TGCGCCAGCAGCGCGGACACCAGCTCCTACGAGCAGTACTTC. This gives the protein CASSADTSSYEQYF.

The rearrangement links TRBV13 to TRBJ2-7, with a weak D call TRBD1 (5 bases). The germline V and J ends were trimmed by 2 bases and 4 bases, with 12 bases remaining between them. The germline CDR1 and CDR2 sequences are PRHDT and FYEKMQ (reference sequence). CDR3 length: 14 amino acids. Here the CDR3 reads CASSLSTGNYEQYF. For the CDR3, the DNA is TGTGCCAGCAGCTTAAGCACAGGAAATTACGAGCAGTACTTC.

CDR3 residues: CASSPDRRLSYEQYF. CDR3 coding DNA: TGTGCCAGCAGCCCGGACAGGCGCCTATCCTACGAGCAGTACTTC. The J gene is TRBJ2-7, the V gene TRBV6-5; 7 positions agree with TRBD1. This CDR3 contains 15 residues. From germline, CDR1 is MNHEY and CDR2 SVGAGI. V lost 6 bases, J lost 1 base, and 9 bases stayed unmatched.

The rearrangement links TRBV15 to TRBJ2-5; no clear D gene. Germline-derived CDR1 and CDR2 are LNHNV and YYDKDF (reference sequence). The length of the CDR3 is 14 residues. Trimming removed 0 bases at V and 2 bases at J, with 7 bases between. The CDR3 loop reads CATSRDRVQETQYF. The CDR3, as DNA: TGTGCCACCAGCAGAGACCGGGTTCAAGAGACCCAGTACTTC.

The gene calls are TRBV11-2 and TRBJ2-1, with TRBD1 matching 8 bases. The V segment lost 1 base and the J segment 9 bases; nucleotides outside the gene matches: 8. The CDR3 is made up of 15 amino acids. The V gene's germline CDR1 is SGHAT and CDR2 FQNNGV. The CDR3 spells CASSLGPDREGEQFF. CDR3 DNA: TGTGCCAGCAGCTTAGGCCCGGACAGGGAAGGTGAGCAGTTCTTC.

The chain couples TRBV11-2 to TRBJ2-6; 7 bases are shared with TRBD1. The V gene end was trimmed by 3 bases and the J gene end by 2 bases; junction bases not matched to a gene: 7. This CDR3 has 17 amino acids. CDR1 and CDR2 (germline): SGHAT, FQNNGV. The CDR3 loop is CASSLGFDRAGANVLTF. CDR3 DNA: TGTGCCAGCAGCTTGGGTTTCGACAGGGCTGGGGCCAACGTCCTGACTTTC.

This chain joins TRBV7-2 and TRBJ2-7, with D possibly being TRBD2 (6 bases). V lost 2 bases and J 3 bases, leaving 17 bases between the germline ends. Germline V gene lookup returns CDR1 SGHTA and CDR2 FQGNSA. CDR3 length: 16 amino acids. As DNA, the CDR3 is TGTGCCAGCAGCTTAATCGGCGGGGCTGTGGGCTACGAGCAGTACTTC. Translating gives CASSLIGGAVGYEQYF.

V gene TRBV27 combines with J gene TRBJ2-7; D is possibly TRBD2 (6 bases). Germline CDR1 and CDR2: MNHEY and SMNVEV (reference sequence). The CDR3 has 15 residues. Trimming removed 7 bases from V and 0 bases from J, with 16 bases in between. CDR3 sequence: CASTPMGGSSYEQYF. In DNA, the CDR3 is TGTGCCAGCACCCCGATGGGGGGTAGCTCCTACGAGCAGTACTTC.

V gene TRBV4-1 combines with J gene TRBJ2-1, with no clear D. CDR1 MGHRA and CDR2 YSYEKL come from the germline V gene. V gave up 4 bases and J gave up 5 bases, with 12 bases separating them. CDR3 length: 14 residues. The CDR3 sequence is CASSPRTVNNEQFF. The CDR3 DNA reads TGCGCCAGCAGCCCCCGGACGGTGAACAATGAGCAGTTCTTC.

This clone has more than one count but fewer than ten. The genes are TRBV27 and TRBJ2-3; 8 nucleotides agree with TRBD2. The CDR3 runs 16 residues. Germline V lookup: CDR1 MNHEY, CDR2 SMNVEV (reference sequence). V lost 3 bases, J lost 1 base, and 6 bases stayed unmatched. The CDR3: CASSLLAGGGTDTQYF. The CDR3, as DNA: TGTGCCAGCAGTTTGTTGGCGGGAGGAGGCACAGATACGCAGTATTTT.

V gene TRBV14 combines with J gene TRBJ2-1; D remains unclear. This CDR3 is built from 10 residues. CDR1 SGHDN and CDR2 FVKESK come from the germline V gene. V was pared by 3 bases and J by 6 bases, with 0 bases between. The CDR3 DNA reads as TGTGCCAGCAGCCACAATGAGCAGTTCTTC. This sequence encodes CASSHNEQFF.

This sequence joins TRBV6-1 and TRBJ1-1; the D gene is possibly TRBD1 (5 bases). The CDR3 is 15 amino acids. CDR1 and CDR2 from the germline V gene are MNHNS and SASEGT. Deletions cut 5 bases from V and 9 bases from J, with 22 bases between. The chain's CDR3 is CASSQKGPQTSQAFF. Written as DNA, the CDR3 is TGTGCCAGCAGTCAAAAGGGACCCCAGACGTCCCAAGCTTTCTTT.

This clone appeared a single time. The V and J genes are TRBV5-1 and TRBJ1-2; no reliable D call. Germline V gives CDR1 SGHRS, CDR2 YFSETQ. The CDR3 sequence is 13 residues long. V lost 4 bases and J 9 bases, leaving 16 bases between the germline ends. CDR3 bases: TGCGCCAGCAGCGATACTGGAGGCCGACGCTACACCTTC. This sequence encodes CASSDTGGRRYTF.

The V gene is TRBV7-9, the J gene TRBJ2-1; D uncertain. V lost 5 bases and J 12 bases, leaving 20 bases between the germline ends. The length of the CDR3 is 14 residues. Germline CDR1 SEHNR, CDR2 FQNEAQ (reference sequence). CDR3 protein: CASSPVTLGLGQFF. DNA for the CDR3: TGTGCCAGCAGCCCAGTAACCCTCGGGCTCGGGCAGTTCTTC.

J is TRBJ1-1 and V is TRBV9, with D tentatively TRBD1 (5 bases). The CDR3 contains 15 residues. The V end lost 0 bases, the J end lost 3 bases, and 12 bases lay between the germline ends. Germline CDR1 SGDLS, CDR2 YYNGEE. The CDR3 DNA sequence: TGTGCCAGCAGCGTAGAGGGGATCGCGGACACTGAAGCTTTCTTT. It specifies CASSVEGIADTEAFF.

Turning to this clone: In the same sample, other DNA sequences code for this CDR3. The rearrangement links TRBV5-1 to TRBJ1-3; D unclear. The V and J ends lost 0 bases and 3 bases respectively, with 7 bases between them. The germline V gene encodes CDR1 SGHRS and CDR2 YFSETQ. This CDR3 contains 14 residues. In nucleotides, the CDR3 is TGCGCCAGCAGCTTGGTCGGTGTTGGAAACACCATATATTTT. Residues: CASSLVGVGNTIYF.

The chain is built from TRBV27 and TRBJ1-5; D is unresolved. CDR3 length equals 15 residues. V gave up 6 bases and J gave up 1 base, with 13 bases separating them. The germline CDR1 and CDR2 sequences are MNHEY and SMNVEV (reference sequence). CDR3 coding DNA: TGTGCCAGCAGAGGTGGACGGCGGAGCAATCAGCCCCAGCATTTT. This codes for CASRGGRRSNQPQHF.

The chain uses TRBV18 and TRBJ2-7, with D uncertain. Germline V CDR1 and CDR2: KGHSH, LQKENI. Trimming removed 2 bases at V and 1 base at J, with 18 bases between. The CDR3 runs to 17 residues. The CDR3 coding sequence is TGTGCCAGCTCACCAGCCTGGAGACTCAACCCGTCCTACGAGCAGTACTTC. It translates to CASSPAWRLNPSYEQYF.

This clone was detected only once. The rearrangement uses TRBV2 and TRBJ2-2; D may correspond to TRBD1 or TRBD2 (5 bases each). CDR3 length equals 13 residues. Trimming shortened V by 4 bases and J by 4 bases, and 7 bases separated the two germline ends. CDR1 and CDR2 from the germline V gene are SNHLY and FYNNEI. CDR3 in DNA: TGTGCCAGCAGTGTCGGGGCCACCGGGGAGCTGTTTTTT. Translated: CASSVGATGELFF. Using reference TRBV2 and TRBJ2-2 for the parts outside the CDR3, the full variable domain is EPEVTQTPSHQVTQMGQEVILRCVPISNHLYFYWYRQILGQKVEFLVSFYNNEISEKSEIFDDQFSVERPDGSNFTLKIRSTKLEDSAMYFCASSVGATGELFFGEGSRLTVL.